Here is one T cell receptor (beta chain) with its context. This sample was taken from a study of T cell changes during pregnancy in multiple sclerosis. Here immunoSEQ multiplex PCR was the method, and the copy in TCRdb shows in-frame clones only, minus some. The table shows 12,000 or so clones, with more than 80% occurring only once. CDR1 and CDR2 from the germline V gene are MNHEY and SVGAGI. The V gene end was trimmed by 4 bases and the J gene end by 5 bases; junction bases not matched to a gene: 4. CDR3 size: 14 residues. This sequence was found in a female donor in good health, enrolled as a control in a pregnancy study. Sample: CD8+ T cells from peripheral blood mononuclear cells, taken after pregnancy. The rearrangement links TRBV6-5 to TRBJ2-5; 10 bases map to TRBD2. CDR3 region: CASSSAAGGETQYF. The CDR3 DNA reads as TGTGCCAGCAGTTCGGCAGCGGGGGGGGAGACCCAGTACTTC.